This TCR beta chain was recovered during a study of vaccination and CD4 T cells after COVID-19. About the research overall: The convalescents included six males and four females, and among them two were Hispanic while seven were Caucasian.

Study observations and caveats: Early timepoints after natural infection were not analyzed in these convalescent patients.

On this clonotype: Its target is unknown.

CDR1 and CDR2 from the germline V gene are MNHEY and SMNVEV (reference sequence). The ends were cut back, 3 bases at V and 8 bases at J, with 10 bases in the middle. The CDR3 totals 13 residues. An Oncomine TCR Beta short-read assay was used to sequence the DNA from cultured CD4+ T cells. TCRdb redid the calling of the PCR reads with MiXCR, one entry per CDR3 protein. Of some 19,000 distinct CDR3 sequences listed, about two fifths are singletons. Sample treatment: approximately 9-day PBMC culture with coronavirus spike peptide pools or control peptides (ViraFEST assay). The TCR comes from a human donor with COVID-19. The chain combines TRBV27 with TRBJ2-2, with D unresolved. The sample was cultured CD4+ T cells from blood. The DNA of the CDR3 is TGTGCCAGCAGTTTGTGGGTTTCAGGGGAGCTGTTTTTT. This translates into CASSLWVSGELFF.